Shown below are 21 T cell receptor beta chains from a single sample sequenced in a study of T cells after yellow fever vaccination. TCRdb itself ran the 5' RACE reads through MiXCR, one entry per CDR3 protein. The sample has 320,000 or so distinct CDR3 sequences; approximately 8% are singletons. The specimen comprised PBMCs, sampled more than 40 days after the first yellow fever vaccination. The receptor source for this set is a man younger than 30 who received the YFV17D yellow fever vaccine.

The V gene is TRBV6-2 or TRBV6-3, the J gene TRBJ2-3, with D possibly being TRBD1 (5 bases). Germline lookup yields CDR1 MNHEY and CDR2 SVGEGT. V gave up 6 bases and J gave up 9 bases, with 25 bases separating them. The CDR3 sequence is 16 residues long. DNA of the CDR3: TGTGCCAGCAGCCAAGACAGATCCTGGCGGCGATACACGCAGTATTTT. It specifies CASSQDRSWRRYTQYF.

The CDR3 nucleotides are TGCAGTGCTAGAGGCCAGGGGGCCGGTTCACCCCTCCACTTT. Its protein product is CSARGQGAGSPLHF. This sequence joins TRBV20-1 and TRBJ1-6; 8 bases agree with TRBD1. V lost 1 base, J lost 9 bases, and 5 bases stayed unmatched. The length of the CDR3 is 14 residues. CDR1 and CDR2 (germline): DFQATT, SNEGSKA (reference sequence).

The chain links TRBV7-2 to TRBJ2-5; possibly TRBD2 for D (5 bases). V gave up 5 bases and J gave up 5 bases, with 12 bases separating them. Germline CDR1 reads SGHTA; CDR2 reads FQGNSA. The CDR3 has 13 amino acids. The CDR3 sequence is CASSTAPGETQYF. CDR3 bases: TGTGCCAGCAGCACCGCCCCGGGGGAGACCCAGTACTTC.

The chain links TRBV12-5 to TRBJ2-4; TRBD2 might be the D (6 bases). The germline CDR1 and CDR2 sequences are LGHNT and FRNRAP. This CDR3 spans 17 amino acids. V was trimmed by 1 base and J by 8 bases, leaving 21 bases between them. The CDR3, as DNA: TGTGCTAGTGGTTTGGGAACCTCCCCGGGACTCGGGGACATTCAGTACTTC. Translation gives CASGLGTSPGLGDIQYF.

This clonotype came up many times. V and J are TRBV6-2 or TRBV6-3 and TRBJ2-3; D may be TRBD2 (5 bases). The length of the CDR3 is 14 residues. Germline V gene data show CDR1 as MNHEY and CDR2 as SVGEGT. The V and J ends lost 5 bases and 2 bases respectively, with 11 bases between them. The CDR3 region is CASSPRGDTDTQYF. The CDR3 DNA reads TGTGCCAGCAGTCCCCGGGGAGACACAGATACGCAGTATTTT.

The chain joins TRBV3-1 to TRBJ2-3, with D maybe TRBD2 (5 bases). CDR1 LGHDT and CDR2 YNNKEL come from the germline V gene (reference sequence). CDR3 length: 15 residues. Trimming removed 4 bases from V and 3 bases from J, with 14 bases in between. The CDR3 nucleotides read TGTGCCAGCAGCCTAGAACAATCGGGGACAGATACGCAGTATTTT. Protein sequence: CASSLEQSGTDTQYF.

The rearrangement uses TRBV19 and TRBJ1-2; a possible D gene is TRBD1 (6 bases). The V end lost 7 bases, the J end lost 7 bases, and 13 bases lay between the germline ends. Germline-derived CDR1 and CDR2 are LNHDA and SQIVND (reference sequence). This CDR3 spans 12 amino acids. CDR3 loop: CASTRDIGGYTF. CDR3 DNA sequence: TGTGCCAGTACCCGGGACATTGGTGGCTACACCTTC.

There are many counts of this clonotype. This chain links TRBV19 with TRBJ1-1, with 8 positions matching TRBD1. J lost 0 bases, V lost 6 bases, and 6 bases had no gene match. CDR3 length: 15 amino acids. The germline gives CDR1 LNHDA, CDR2 SQIVND (reference sequence). The CDR3 region is CASSDRGRLNTEAFF. Written as DNA, the CDR3 is TGTGCCAGTAGCGACAGGGGTCGATTGAACACTGAAGCTTTCTTT.

For the CDR3, the DNA is TGTGCCAGCAGCTTACCTTACTCGGTGGATACGCAGTATTTT. It codes for CASSLPYSVDTQYF. The rearrangement links TRBV7-9 to TRBJ2-3; no clear D. V lost 2 bases and J lost 6, with 12 bases in between. The CDR3 totals 14 residues. Germline CDR1 reads SEHNR; CDR2 reads FQNEAQ (reference sequence).

This clonotype was picked up a small number of times. The V call is TRBV30, the J call TRBJ1-1; D call uncertain. The length of the CDR3 is 15 residues. V was shortened by 0 bases and J by 3 bases, with 14 bases between the two germline ends. The germline V gene has CDR1 GTSNPN and CDR2 SVGIG (reference sequence). CDR3 DNA sequence: TGTGCCTGGAGTGTACCGGTTCTAAGAGACACTGAAGCTTTCTTT. It translates to CAWSVPVLRDTEAFF.

V is TRBV5-1 and J is TRBJ2-1; 8 nucleotides align to TRBD1. J gave up 1 base and V 5 bases, and 5 bases lay outside the gene matches. This CDR3 is built from 15 residues. The germline CDR1 and CDR2 sequences are SGHRS and YFSETQ. CDR3 protein: CASSSGGISYNEQFF. The CDR3 region has the DNA TGCGCCAGCAGTTCAGGGGGCATTTCCTACAATGAGCAGTTCTTC.

The chain recombines TRBV4-3 with TRBJ2-5; a weak D match, TRBD2 (5 bases). V lost 3 bases and J lost 2, with 13 bases in between. In germline, CDR1 is LGHNA, CDR2 YSLEER. This CDR3 contains 15 residues. CDR3 sequence: CASSQDWTPQETQYF. CDR3 coding DNA: TGCGCCAGCAGCCAGGACTGGACTCCTCAAGAGACCCAGTACTTC.

This clonotype was seen many times. This chain connects TRBV4-2 to TRBJ2-1; 10 bases fit TRBD2. Germline trimming cut 0 bases from V and 10 bases from J; bases unmatched to any gene: 9. This CDR3 comprises 16 residues. The germline CDR1 and CDR2 sequences are LGHNA and YNFKEQ. As DNA, the CDR3 is TGTGCCAGCAGCCAAGATGAGGCTAGCGGGGGCCTCGAGCAGTTCTTC. Protein product: CASSQDEASGGLEQFF.

This clonotype was counted a few times. V is TRBV15 and J is TRBJ2-1; TRBD2 might be the D (6 bases). Germline V gene sequence: CDR1 LNHNV, CDR2 YYDKDF (reference sequence). V dropped 3 bases and J dropped 10 bases, with 13 bases sitting between them. This CDR3 comprises 13 residues. CDR3 in DNA: TGTGCCACCAGCAGGGATAGCGGATACGAGCAGTTCTTC. Translated: CATSRDSGYEQFF. Looking up the rest from reference TRBV15 and TRBJ2-1 gives the full variable domain: DAMVIQNPRYQVTQFGKPVTLSCSQTLNHNVMYWYQQKSSQAPKLLFHYYDKDFNNEADTPDNFQSRRPNTSFCFLDIRSPGLGDTAMYLCATSRDSGYEQFFGPGTRLTVL.

Only a few counts were recorded for this clonotype. This sequence joins TRBV11-2 and TRBJ2-1; TRBD2 agrees at 8 bases. Germline V gene sequence: CDR1 SGHAT, CDR2 FQNNGV. This CDR3 has 14 amino acids. Losses at the gene ends were 4 bases for V and 7 bases for J; bases not matched to a gene: 6. The CDR3 region is CASSSSGGLNEQFF. In DNA, the CDR3 is TGTGCCAGCAGCTCAAGCGGGGGCCTGAATGAGCAGTTCTTC.

This clonotype appeared a few times. This chain connects TRBV9 to TRBJ1-1, with a possible D match to TRBD1 (5 bases). CDR3 length: 14 residues. Trimming removed 4 bases at V and 6 bases at J, with 16 bases between. Germline assignment: CDR1 SGDLS and CDR2 YYNGEE. The CDR3 DNA is TGTGCCAGCAGCTCCTCGACGACGGGGGCTGAAGCTTTCTTT. It specifies CASSSSTTGAEAFF.

This clonotype was seen a handful of times. This sequence joins TRBV19 and TRBJ1-5; 10 bases are a match to TRBD1. V trimming: 6 bases; J trimming: 4 bases; junction bases outside the gene matches: 6. This CDR3 is 15 amino acids long. The germline gives CDR1 LNHDA, CDR2 SQIVND (reference sequence). The CDR3 DNA is TGTGCCAGTAGCCCGGGACAGGGGAAGAATCAGCCCCAGCATTTT. It specifies CASSPGQGKNQPQHF.

J is TRBJ1-2 and V is TRBV20-1; no definite D call. The CDR3 length is 14 residues. V lost 3 bases and J 4 bases, leaving 15 bases between the germline ends. Germline V gives CDR1 DFQATT, CDR2 SNEGSKA (reference sequence). CDR3 in DNA: TGCAGTGCTAGGGCAACGATGGTGGCCTATGGCTACACCTTC. It translates to CSARATMVAYGYTF.

On this clonotype: A read error may produce the germline difference seen at one junction end. This sequence joins TRBV20-1 and TRBJ2-2; TRBD2 agrees at 9 bases. Germline V gene sequence: CDR1 DFQATT, CDR2 SNEGSKA (reference sequence). This CDR3 contains 16 residues. CDR3 protein: CSAVPDSSGGTGVLFF. Written as DNA, the CDR3 is TGCAGTGCAGTCCCTGATTCCAGCGGGGGGACCGGGGTGCTGTTTTTT.

This clonotype was counted a few times. J is TRBJ1-2 and V is TRBV27, with D maybe TRBD1 (6 bases). Germline V gene data show CDR1 as MNHEY and CDR2 as SMNVEV (reference sequence). CDR3 length equals 15 residues. Deletions cut 6 bases from V and 4 bases from J, with 18 bases between. The CDR3 DNA is TGTGCCAGCAGCTTTTTTGGGGGGGGCGGCTATGGCTACACCTTC. Amino acid sequence: CASSFFGGGGYGYTF.

This clonotype was found a few times. V gene TRBV29-1 combines with J gene TRBJ2-7, with D possibly being TRBD1 (5 bases). Trimming shortened V by 7 bases and J by 7 bases, and 14 bases separated the two germline ends. The CDR3 extends over 11 amino acids. Germline assignment: CDR1 SQVTM and CDR2 ANQGSEA. In DNA, the CDR3 is TGCAGCGCACAACAGGCAGGGGAGCAGTACGTC. Protein product: CSAQQAGEQYV.